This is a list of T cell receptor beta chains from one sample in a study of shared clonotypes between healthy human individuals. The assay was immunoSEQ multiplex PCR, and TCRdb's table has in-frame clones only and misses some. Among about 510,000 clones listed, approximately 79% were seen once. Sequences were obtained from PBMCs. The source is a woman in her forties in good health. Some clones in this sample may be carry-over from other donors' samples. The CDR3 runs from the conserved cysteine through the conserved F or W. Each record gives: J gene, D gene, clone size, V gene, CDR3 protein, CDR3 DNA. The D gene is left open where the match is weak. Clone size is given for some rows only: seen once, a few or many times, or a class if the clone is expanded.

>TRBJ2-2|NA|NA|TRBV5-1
CASSLVLGAGELFF
TGCGCCAGCAGCTTGGTACTAGGCGCCGGGGAGCTGTTTTTT
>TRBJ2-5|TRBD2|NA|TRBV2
CASSAGTSGGQETQYF
TGTGCCAGCAGTGCTGGGACTAGCGGAGGGCAAGAGACCCAGTACTTC
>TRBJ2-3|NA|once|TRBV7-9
CASSLASATDTQYF
TGTGCCAGCAGCTTAGCTAGCGCCACAGATACGCAGTATTTT
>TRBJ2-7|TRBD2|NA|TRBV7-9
CASSLGGRSGRSHEQYF
TGTGCCAGCAGCTTAGGGGGGCGGAGCGGGAGGTCCCACGAGCAGTACTTC
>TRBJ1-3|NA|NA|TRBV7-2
CASSSLVYF
TGTGCCAGCAGCTCCCTAGTGTATTTT
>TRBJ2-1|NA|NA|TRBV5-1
CASSGGTGQVYEQFF
TGCGCCAGTAGCGGGGGGACAGGGCAGGTCTACGAGCAGTTCTTC
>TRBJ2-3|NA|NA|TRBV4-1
CASSQGAGTDTQYF
TGCGCCAGCAGCCAGGGGGCCGGAACAGATACGCAGTATTTT
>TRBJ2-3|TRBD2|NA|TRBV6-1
CASSETSLSTDTQYF
TGTGCCAGCAGTGAGACTAGCCTTAGCACAGATACGCAGTATTTT
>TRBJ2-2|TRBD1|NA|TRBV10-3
CASGRQGPTGELFF
TGTGCCAGTGGCCGACAGGGTCCGACCGGGGAGCTGTTTTTT
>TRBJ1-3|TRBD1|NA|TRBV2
CASRGQGDGNTIYF
TGTGCCAGCAGAGGGCAGGGGGACGGAAACACCATATATTTT
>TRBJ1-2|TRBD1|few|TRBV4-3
CASSQPDRGGGYTF
TGCGCCAGCAGCCAACCGGACAGGGGGGGCGGCTACACCTTC
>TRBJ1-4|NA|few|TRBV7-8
CASSLAGFDEKLFF
TGTGCCAGCAGCTTAGCGGGTTTCGATGAAAAACTGTTTTTT
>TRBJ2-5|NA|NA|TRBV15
CATSRDRGGRLETQYF
TGTGCCACCAGCAGAGATAGGGGGGGGCGCCTGGAGACCCAGTACTTC
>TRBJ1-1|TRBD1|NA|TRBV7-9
CASSPTGGLGTEAFF
TGTGCCAGCAGCCCGACAGGGGGCTTGGGCACTGAAGCTTTCTTT
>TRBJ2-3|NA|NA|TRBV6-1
CASSGGLTDTQYF
TGTGCCAGCAGCGGAGGTCTCACAGATACGCAGTATTTT
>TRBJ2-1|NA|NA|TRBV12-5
CASGLSGLGTYNEQFF
TGTGCTAGTGGCCTGAGCGGGTTGGGGACATACAATGAGCAGTTCTTC
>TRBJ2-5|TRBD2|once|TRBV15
CATRLAGVGETQYF
TGTGCCACTAGACTAGCGGGAGTAGGCGAGACCCAGTACTTC
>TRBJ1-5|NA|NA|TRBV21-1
CASSKARQQSNQPQHF
TGTGCCAGCAGCAAAGCACGGCAACAGAGCAATCAGCCCCAGCATTTT
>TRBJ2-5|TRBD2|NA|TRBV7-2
CASSRTSGGGTQYF
TGTGCCAGCAGCCGGACTAGCGGGGGGGGGACCCAGTACTTC
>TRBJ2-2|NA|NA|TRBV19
CASSIGRGTDTGELFF
TGTGCCAGTAGTATCGGGCGCGGGACTGACACCGGGGAGCTGTTTTTT
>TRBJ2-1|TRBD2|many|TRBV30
CAWSSGTSEGDEQFF
TGTGCCTGGAGTTCCGGGACTAGCGAGGGCGATGAGCAGTTCTTC
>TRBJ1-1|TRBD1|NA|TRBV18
CASSPASPGQGSNTEAFF
TGTGCCAGCTCGCCTGCCTCTCCGGGACAGGGCTCGAACACTGAAGCTTTCTTT
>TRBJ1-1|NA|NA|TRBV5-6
CASSLVRLNGHTEAFF
TGTGCCAGCAGCTTGGTAAGGCTGAATGGGCACACTGAAGCTTTCTTT
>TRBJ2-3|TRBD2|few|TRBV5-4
CASSLASGSTDTQYF
TGTGCCAGCAGCTTGGCTAGCGGGAGTACAGATACGCAGTATTTT
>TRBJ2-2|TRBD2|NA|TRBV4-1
CASSHSPGLAGGKNTGELFF
TGCGCCAGCAGCCATTCCCCGGGACTAGCGGGGGGGAAGAACACCGGGGAGCTGTTTTTT
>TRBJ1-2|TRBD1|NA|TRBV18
CASSPKTGTALGYTF
TGTGCCAGCTCACCAAAAACCGGGACAGCACTGGGCTACACCTTC
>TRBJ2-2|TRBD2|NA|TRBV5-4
CASSPRTSGANTGELFF
TGTGCCAGCAGCCCCCGAACTAGCGGGGCGAACACCGGGGAGCTGTTTTTT
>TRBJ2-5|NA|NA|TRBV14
CASSHISEGETQYF
TGTGCCAGCAGCCACATCTCCGAGGGGGAGACCCAGTACTTC
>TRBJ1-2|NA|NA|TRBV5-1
CASSQGNYGYTF
TGCGCCAGCAGCCAGGGGAACTATGGCTACACCTTC
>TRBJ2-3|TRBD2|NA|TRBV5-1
CASSLGFSGRSTDTQYF
TGCGCCAGCAGCTTGGGTTTTAGCGGGAGGAGCACAGATACGCAGTATTTT
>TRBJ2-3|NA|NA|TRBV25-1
CASSEGLGQGFSDTQYF
TGTGCCAGCAGTGAGGGCTTGGGGCAGGGGTTTTCAGATACGCAGTATTTT
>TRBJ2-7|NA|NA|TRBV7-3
CASSAQAGSLYEQYF
TGTGCCAGCAGCGCCCAGGCAGGGTCATTGTACGAGCAGTACTTC
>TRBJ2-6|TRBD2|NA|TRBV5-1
CASSRTGSLAGVSGANVLTF
TGCGCCAGCAGCCGGACAGGGTCCCTAGCGGGAGTGTCTGGGGCCAACGTCCTGACTTTC
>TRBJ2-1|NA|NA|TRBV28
CASSKGGRNEQFF
TGTGCCAGCAGTAAAGGGGGTCGGAATGAGCAGTTCTTC
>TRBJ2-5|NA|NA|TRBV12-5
CASGLVRGQGYLTIETQYF
TGTGCTAGTGGTTTGGTACGGGGGCAGGGATACTTAACCATAGAGACCCAGTACTTC
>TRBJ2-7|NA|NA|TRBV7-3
CASSLGAGDSYEQYF
TGTGCCAGCAGCTTAGGGGCAGGGGACTCCTACGAGCAGTACTTC
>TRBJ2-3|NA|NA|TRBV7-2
CATSQGRKSDTQYF
TGTGCCACCTCACAGGGCCGTAAGTCAGATACGCAGTATTTT
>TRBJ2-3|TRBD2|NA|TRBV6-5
CASSYSLAGVDTQYF
TGTGCCAGCAGTTACTCACTAGCGGGAGTAGATACGCAGTATTTT
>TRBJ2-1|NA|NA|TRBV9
CASNKKRGDEQFF
TGTGCCAGCAACAAAAAGAGGGGAGACGAGCAGTTCTTC
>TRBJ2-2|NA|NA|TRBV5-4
CASSPFSSERGTGELFF
TGTGCCAGCAGCCCGTTCTCCTCGGAGAGGGGCACCGGGGAGCTGTTTTTT
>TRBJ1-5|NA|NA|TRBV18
CASSPPDRNQPQHF
TGTGCCAGCTCACCACCTGACCGCAATCAGCCCCAGCATTTT
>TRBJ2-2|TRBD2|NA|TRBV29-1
CSAGGPSGITGELFF
TGCAGCGCCGGGGGGCCTAGCGGGATTACCGGGGAGCTGTTTTTT
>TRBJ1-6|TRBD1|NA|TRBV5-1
CASSWTGGEALHF
TGCGCCAGCAGCTGGACAGGGGGCGAGGCCCTCCACTTT
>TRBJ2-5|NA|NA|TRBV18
CASSRLERVGETQYF
TGTGCCAGCTCGCGCCTGGAGAGGGTAGGGGAGACCCAGTACTTC
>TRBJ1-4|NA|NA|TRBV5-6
CASSFSGAQAF
TGTGCCAGCAGCTTCTCGGGGGCGCAGGCTTTT
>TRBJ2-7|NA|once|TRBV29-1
CSVALGHNYEQYF
TGCAGCGTTGCGCTGGGACACAACTACGAGCAGTACTTC
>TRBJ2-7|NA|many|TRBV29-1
CSARDNLHSYEQYF
TGCAGCGCACGGGACAACCTCCACTCCTACGAGCAGTACTTC
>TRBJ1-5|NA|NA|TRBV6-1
CASSEEYGDQPQHF
TGTGCCAGCAGTGAAGAATACGGCGATCAGCCCCAGCATTTT
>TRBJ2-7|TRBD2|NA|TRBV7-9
CASSPLGLAGEYEQYF
TGTGCCAGCAGCCCGTTGGGACTAGCGGGAGAGTACGAGCAGTACTTC
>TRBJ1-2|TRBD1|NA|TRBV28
CASSSRQGFVDGYTF
TGTGCCAGCAGTTCCCGACAGGGGTTTGTTGATGGCTACACCTTC